One sample yielded the 29 T cell receptor beta chains listed below, sequenced in a study of T cell responses to AZD1222 COVID-19 vaccine. TCRdb keeps only in-frame clones here, not all; method: immunoSEQ multiplex PCR. Among tens of thousands of clones, about 82% were seen once, and the ten largest hold 8.7%. The specimen was peripheral blood, collected on day 0 of AZD1222 vaccination. The source is an adult in good health.

The chain combines TRBV9 with TRBJ1-1; weak D call: TRBD1 (5 bases). The CDR3 sequence is 16 residues long. V lost 0 bases, J lost 4 bases, and 16 bases lay in between. Per germline, CDR1 SGDLS and CDR2 YYNGEE. CDR3 sequence: CASSVAGGRGATEAFF. CDR3 in DNA: TGTGCCAGCAGCGTAGCGGGTGGGAGGGGAGCCACTGAAGCTTTCTTT. The variable domain in full, completed from reference TRBV9 and TRBJ1-1, reads DSGVTQTPKHLITATGQRVTLRCSPRSGDLSVYWYQQSLDQGLQFLIQYYNGEERAKGNILERFSAQQFPDLHSELNLSSLELGDSALYFCASSVAGGRGATEAFFGQGTRLTVV.

V gene TRBV7-9 combines with J gene TRBJ1-1; D gene unclear. The CDR3 is 15 amino acids. Trimming removed 1 base from V and 4 bases from J, with 13 bases in between. Per the germline V gene, CDR1 is SEHNR and CDR2 is FQNEAQ (reference sequence). The CDR3 protein is CASSLGRGKGTEAFF. The DNA for the CDR3 is TGTGCCAGCAGCTTAGGTAGAGGGAAGGGCACTGAAGCTTTCTTT.

The chain uses TRBV7-2 and TRBJ2-5, with 9 bases that match TRBD2. The germline V gene has CDR1 SGHTA and CDR2 FQGNSA. Trimming removed 3 bases from V and 5 bases from J; junction bases left unmatched: 13. The length of the CDR3 is 17 residues. CDR3 in amino acids: CASSFARRAGGAETQYF. CDR3 in DNA: TGTGCCAGCAGCTTTGCCCGGCGTGCGGGGGGGGCGGAGACCCAGTACTTC.

The chain employs TRBV14 and TRBJ2-1; D is possibly TRBD2 (5 bases). There are 16 residues in the CDR3. Per germline, CDR1 SGHDN and CDR2 FVKESK. With 0 bases removed from V and 2 bases from J, the gap between germline ends came to 11 bases. This CDR3 is CASSQELDWAYNEQFF. The CDR3 bases are TGTGCCAGCAGCCAAGAATTGGACTGGGCCTACAATGAGCAGTTCTTC. The entire variable domain, with the rest obtained from reference TRBV14 and TRBJ2-1, is as follows: EAGVTQFPSHSVIEKGQTVTLRCDPISGHDNLYWYRRVMGKEIKFLLHFVKESKQDESGMPNNRFLAERTGGTYSTLKVQPAELEDSGVYFCASSQELDWAYNEQFFGPGTRLTVL.

The gene calls are TRBV29-1 and TRBJ2-1, with TRBD1 matching 7 bases. Germline lookup yields CDR1 SQVTM and CDR2 ANQGSEA. The CDR3 extends over 16 amino acids. The V gene end was trimmed by 3 bases and the J gene end by 5 bases; junction bases not matched to a gene: 13. The CDR3, as DNA: TGCAGCGTTGATGGATTGGGACAGAAGGTGCACAATGAGCAGTTCTTC. This sequence encodes CSVDGLGQKVHNEQFF.

The V and J genes are TRBV5-1 and TRBJ1-1; D may be TRBD1 (6 bases). The V gene lost 7 bases and the J gene lost 0 bases, with 13 bases spanning the gap. The CDR3 is 14 residues long. The germline V gene has CDR1 SGHRS and CDR2 YFSETQ. The CDR3 here is CASRRGAMNTEAFF. Written as DNA, the CDR3 is TGCGCCAGCCGTCGGGGGGCCATGAACACTGAAGCTTTCTTT.

The chain has TRBV15 and TRBJ1-3, with D maybe TRBD1 (5 bases). Trimming shortened V by 0 bases and J by 1 base, and 13 bases separated the two germline ends. Germline V gene data show CDR1 as LNHNV and CDR2 as YYDKDF (reference sequence). The CDR3 has 17 residues. CDR3 sequence reads: CATSRDPGAGSGNTIYF. CDR3 coding DNA: TGTGCCACCAGCAGAGATCCTGGGGCAGGGTCTGGAAACACCATATATTTT.

The CDR3 reads CASSRQGSGNTIYF. The CDR3 coding sequence is TGTGCCAGTAGTCGACAGGGCTCTGGAAACACCATATATTTT. V and J are TRBV19 and TRBJ1-3; 7 bases fit TRBD1. Germline loops: CDR1 LNHDA, CDR2 SQIVND (reference sequence). The CDR3 contains 14 residues. The J segment lost 0 bases and the V segment lost 5 bases, leaving 1 base of the junction unmatched.

The chain links TRBV11-2 to TRBJ1-6; D is unclear. With 1 base removed from V and 10 bases from J, the gap between germline ends came to 17 bases. The CDR3 is made up of 16 amino acids. Germline CDR1 is SGHAT and CDR2 is FQNNGV. The CDR3 nucleotides read TGTGCCAGCAGCTTAGCAGACAAAGGGTCGAAATCACCCCTCCACTTT. This gives the protein CASSLADKGSKSPLHF.

The gene calls are TRBV5-4 and TRBJ1-3; D is undetermined. Trimming cost V 5 bases and J 4 bases, with 16 bases left between them. This CDR3 is built from 15 residues. The germline V gene has CDR1 SGHNT and CDR2 YYREEE (reference sequence). CDR3 in amino acids: CASSKGGDGGNTIYF. The CDR3 DNA is TGTGCCAGCAGTAAGGGCGGAGACGGCGGAAACACCATATATTTT.

J is TRBJ2-1 and V is TRBV9, with TRBD1 identical over 9 bases. The CDR3 loop spans 16 amino acids. Germline CDR1 reads SGDLS; CDR2 reads YYNGEE. After removal of 0 bases from V and 2 bases from J, the junction contained 3 bases not matched to a gene. The CDR3 nucleotides read TGTGCCAGCAGCGTAGAGAACAGGGGGCCCTACAATGAGCAGTTCTTC. Translation gives CASSVENRGPYNEQFF. Drawing the rest from reference TRBV9 and TRBJ2-1, the complete variable domain is DSGVTQTPKHLITATGQRVTLRCSPRSGDLSVYWYQQSLDQGLQFLIQYYNGEERAKGNILERFSAQQFPDLHSELNLSSLELGDSALYFCASSVENRGPYNEQFFGPGTRLTVL.

This chain connects TRBV19 to TRBJ2-1; TRBD1 aligns across 10 bases. Germline lookup yields CDR1 LNHDA and CDR2 SQIVND (reference sequence). V was clipped by 3 bases and J by 3 bases; unmatched bases: 8. CDR3 length: 17 amino acids. The CDR3 sequence: CASSIYRTGGFYNEQFF. CDR3 nucleotide sequence: TGTGCCAGTAGTATCTATAGGACAGGGGGTTTCTACAATGAGCAGTTCTTC. The full variable domain, rest sourced from reference TRBV19 and TRBJ2-1, is DGGITQSPKYLFRKEGQNVTLSCEQNLNHDAMYWYRQDPGQGLRLIYYSQIVNDFQKGDIAEGYSVSREKKESFPLTVTSAQKNPTAFYLCASSIYRTGGFYNEQFFGPGTRLTVL.

The chain has TRBV5-4 and TRBJ2-2; TRBD1 is a possible D gene (5 bases). Germline V lookup: CDR1 SGHNT, CDR2 YYREEE (reference sequence). Trimming removed 2 bases at V and 1 base at J, with 6 bases between. This CDR3 comprises 14 residues. The CDR3 loop reads CASSFQGNTGELFF. CDR3 nucleotides: TGTGCCAGCAGCTTTCAGGGGAACACCGGGGAGCTGTTTTTT.

For the CDR3, the DNA is TGTGCCAGCAGCTATACCCTGACCCTAGCGGGAATCTCCTACGAGCAGTACTTC. Translation gives CASSYTLTLAGISYEQYF. This chain links TRBV28 with TRBJ2-7; 9 positions match TRBD2. V trimming: 6 bases; J trimming: 0 bases; junction bases outside the gene matches: 15. This CDR3 region has 18 residues. The germline V gene has CDR1 MDHEN and CDR2 SYDVKM.

About this clone: Relative to the germline gene, one junction end is altered; a read error may explain this. J is TRBJ2-7 and V is TRBV7-6; D may correspond to TRBD1 or TRBD2 (5 bases each). Germline values: CDR1 SGHVS, CDR2 FNYEAQ. The CDR3 length is 12 residues. CDR3 residues: CASSPPGTTLTF. In DNA, the CDR3 is TGTGCCAGCAGCCCACCCGGGACCACCCTGACCTTC.

The chain joins TRBV20-1 to TRBJ1-5, with D possibly matching TRBD1 (5 bases). The CDR3 totals 11 residues. Per germline, CDR1 DFQATT and CDR2 SNEGSKA (reference sequence). The V gene lost 2 bases and the J gene lost 10 bases, with 9 bases spanning the gap. The CDR3 loop reads CSARLGGPQHF. CDR3 bases: TGCAGTGCTAGATTGGGGGGACCCCAGCATTTT.

The chain combines TRBV5-1 with TRBJ1-1; a weak D match, TRBD1 (5 bases). The CDR3 is 13 amino acids. V was cut by 4 bases and J by 4 bases, with 11 bases left in between. CDR1 is SGHRS and CDR2 is YFSETQ in the germline V gene. The CDR3 DNA follows: TGCGCCAGCAGCCCGCAGGGTGGCACTGAAGCTTTCTTT. Amino acid sequence: CASSPQGGTEAFF.

The chain employs TRBV6-5 and TRBJ2-2, with no clear D. V was cut by 0 bases and J by 4 bases, with 9 bases left in between. Germline CDR1 is MNHEY and CDR2 is SVGAGI. There are 15 residues in the CDR3. CDR3 nucleotide sequence: TGTGCCAGCAGTTACTCGGAGTATGGCACCGGGGAGCTGTTTTTT. It translates to CASSYSEYGTGELFF.

V gene TRBV7-2 combines with J gene TRBJ2-7; D not certain. Germline V CDR1 and CDR2: SGHTA, FQGNSA. The CDR3 has 12 amino acids. Trimming took 5 bases from V and 5 from J, leaving 10 bases between them. The CDR3 is CASSPPHHEQYF. The CDR3 coding sequence is TGTGCCAGCAGCCCCCCCCACCACGAGCAGTACTTC. Variable domain in full (rest from reference TRBV7-2 and TRBJ2-7): GAGVSQSPSNKVTEKGKDVELRCDPISGHTALYWYRQSLGQGLEFLIYFQGNSAPDKSGLPSDRFSAERTGGSVSTLTIQRTQQEDSAVYLCASSPPHHEQYFGPGTRLTVT.

In its sample, this clone was seen a few times. The chain recombines TRBV24-1 with TRBJ2-3; D is perhaps TRBD2 (6 bases). Germline V gene sequence: CDR1 KGHDR, CDR2 SFDVKD. V was clipped by 4 bases and J by 4 bases, with 14 bases between them. This CDR3 is 15 amino acids long. Written as DNA, the CDR3 is TGTGCCACCAGTGAATGGGGAGGTCAGGCAGATACGCAGTATTTT. It codes for CATSEWGGQADTQYF.

The rearrangement links TRBV3-1 (or the pseudogene TRBV3-2) to TRBJ2-5, with 8 nucleotides matching TRBD1. This CDR3 comprises 21 residues. The J segment lost 0 bases and the V segment lost 0 bases, leaving 18 bases of the junction unmatched. Germline V gives CDR1 LGHDT, CDR2 YNNKEL (reference sequence). For the CDR3, the DNA is TGTGCCAGCAGCCAAGATTGGGGGGTTCGGTCGTCGACAGGGGACCAAGAGACCCAGTACTTC. It encodes CASSQDWGVRSSTGDQETQYF.

V is TRBV2 and J is TRBJ1-3; 7 bases align to TRBD1. This CDR3 is built from 15 residues. After removal of 4 bases from V and 2 bases from J, the junction contained 5 bases not matched to a gene. The germline gives CDR1 SNHLY, CDR2 FYNNEI. The CDR3 spells CASSGIDRAGNTIYF. Written as DNA, the CDR3 is TGTGCCAGCAGTGGCATTGACAGGGCTGGAAACACCATATATTTT.

This chain links TRBV6-5 with TRBJ1-2; TRBD1 matches at 11 bases. V shed 1 base, J shed 4 bases, and the junction held 5 bases outside the gene matches. Per the germline V gene, CDR1 is MNHEY and CDR2 is SVGAGI. CDR3 length: 16 amino acids. The CDR3 is CASSYLRTGGSYGYTF. CDR3 DNA: TGTGCCAGCAGTTACTTAAGGACAGGGGGCTCCTATGGCTACACCTTC.

The chain recombines TRBV6-5 with TRBJ1-1; D unresolved. Germline loops: CDR1 MNHEY, CDR2 SVGAGI. There are 12 residues in the CDR3. Trimming took off 6 bases at V and 0 bases at J, with 5 bases between the two ends. In DNA, the CDR3 is TGTGCCAGCAGCGCAGTGAACACTGAAGCTTTCTTT. Its protein product is CASSAVNTEAFF.

This clone was recorded only once. This chain connects TRBV7-9 to TRBJ2-1, with TRBD2 identical over 8 bases. The CDR3 runs to 16 residues. Germline trimming cut 5 bases from V and 9 bases from J; bases unmatched to any gene: 15. Germline values: CDR1 SEHNR, CDR2 FQNEAQ (reference sequence). The CDR3 bases are TGTGCCAGCAGCCCCTTGGCGGGAGGACCCCTTCTTGAGCAGTTCTTC. Translated, it gives CASSPLAGGPLLEQFF.

This clone was picked up a small number of times. V gene TRBV7-2 combines with J gene TRBJ1-5; 7 bases are a match to TRBD1. Germline values: CDR1 SGHTA, CDR2 FQGNSA. CDR3 length: 14 amino acids. V was clipped by 5 bases and J by 7 bases; unmatched bases: 8. CDR3 DNA sequence: TGTGCCAGCAGCAACCAAGGGGGCGCGCAGCCCCAGCATTTT. It yields the protein CASSNQGGAQPQHF. The full variable domain, in which reference TRBV7-2 and TRBJ1-5 provide the parts outside the CDR3, is GAGVSQSPSNKVTEKGKDVELRCDPISGHTALYWYRQSLGQGLEFLIYFQGNSAPDKSGLPSDRFSAERTGGSVSTLTIQRTQQEDSAVYLCASSNQGGAQPQHFGDGTRLSIL.

V gene TRBV7-2 combines with J gene TRBJ1-5; D might be TRBD1 (5 bases). Between the trimmed V and J ends, which lost 1 base and 2 bases, there was a span of 6 bases. Germline assignment: CDR1 SGHTA and CDR2 FQGNSA. This CDR3 has 14 residues. DNA of the CDR3: TGTGCCAGCAGCTTAGAACAGGGCAATCAGCCCCAGCATTTT. This translates into CASSLEQGNQPQHF. Full variable domain (remainder filled in from reference TRBV7-2 and TRBJ1-5): GAGVSQSPSNKVTEKGKDVELRCDPISGHTALYWYRQSLGQGLEFLIYFQGNSAPDKSGLPSDRFSAERTGGSVSTLTIQRTQQEDSAVYLCASSLEQGNQPQHFGDGTRLSIL.

The J gene is TRBJ2-1, the V gene TRBV6-5; D remains unclear. Germline assignment: CDR1 MNHEY and CDR2 SVGAGI. Between the trimmed V and J ends, which lost 7 bases and 12 bases, there was a span of 13 bases. The CDR3 is made up of 11 amino acids. The CDR3 region has the DNA TGTGCCAGCAACGACCTGACCACGCAGTTCTTC. It translates to CASNDLTTQFF.

CDR3 sequence reads: CASSLERTLGYTF. The CDR3 DNA reads TGTGCCAGCAGTTTAGAACGGACACTTGGCTACACCTTC. J is TRBJ1-2 and V is TRBV12-3 or TRBV12-4; a weak D match, TRBD1 (5 bases). The length of the CDR3 is 13 residues. Trimming pared 1 base from V and 7 bases from J, leaving 10 bases between.